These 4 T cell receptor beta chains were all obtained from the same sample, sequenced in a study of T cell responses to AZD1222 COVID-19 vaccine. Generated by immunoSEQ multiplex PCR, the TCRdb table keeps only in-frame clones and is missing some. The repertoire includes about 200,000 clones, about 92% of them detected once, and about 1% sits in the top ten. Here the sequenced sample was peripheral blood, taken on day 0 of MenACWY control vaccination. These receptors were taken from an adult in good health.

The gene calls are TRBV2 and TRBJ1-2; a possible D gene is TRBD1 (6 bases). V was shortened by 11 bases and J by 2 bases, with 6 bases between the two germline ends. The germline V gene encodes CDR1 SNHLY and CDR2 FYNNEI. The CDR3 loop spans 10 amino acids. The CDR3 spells CAGQNYGYTF. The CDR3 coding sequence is TGTGCCGGACAGAACTATGGCTACACCTTC.

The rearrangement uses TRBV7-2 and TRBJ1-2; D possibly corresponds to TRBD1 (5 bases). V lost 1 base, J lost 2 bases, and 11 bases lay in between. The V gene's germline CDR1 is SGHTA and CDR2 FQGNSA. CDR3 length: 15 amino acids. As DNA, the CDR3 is TGTGCCAGCAGCTTAGTTGAGGGGCCCAACTATGGCTACACCTTC. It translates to CASSLVEGPNYGYTF.

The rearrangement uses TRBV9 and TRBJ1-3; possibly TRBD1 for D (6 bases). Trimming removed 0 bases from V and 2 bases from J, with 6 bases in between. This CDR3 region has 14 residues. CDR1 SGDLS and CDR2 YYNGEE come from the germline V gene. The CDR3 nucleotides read TGTGCCAGCAGCGTAGGGACAGCTGGAAACACCATATATTTT. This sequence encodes CASSVGTAGNTIYF.

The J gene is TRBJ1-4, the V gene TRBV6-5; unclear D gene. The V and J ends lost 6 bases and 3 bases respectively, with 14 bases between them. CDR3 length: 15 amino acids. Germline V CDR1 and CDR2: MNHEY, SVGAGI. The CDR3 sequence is CASRRTGGSNEKLFF. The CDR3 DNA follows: TGTGCCAGCAGGAGAACTGGTGGATCTAATGAAAAACTGTTTTTT.